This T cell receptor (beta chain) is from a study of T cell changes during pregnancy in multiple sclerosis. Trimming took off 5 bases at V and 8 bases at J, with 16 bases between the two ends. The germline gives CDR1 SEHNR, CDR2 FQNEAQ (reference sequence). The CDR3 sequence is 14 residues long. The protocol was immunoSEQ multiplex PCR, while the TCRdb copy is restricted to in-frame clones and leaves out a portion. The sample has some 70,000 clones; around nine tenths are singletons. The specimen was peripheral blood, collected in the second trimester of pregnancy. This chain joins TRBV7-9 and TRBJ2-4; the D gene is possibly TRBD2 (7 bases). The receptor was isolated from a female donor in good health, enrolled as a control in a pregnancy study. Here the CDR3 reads CASSPRGAGDIQYF. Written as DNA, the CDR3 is TGTGCCAGCAGCCCTCGGGGGGCAGGGGACATTCAGTACTTC.